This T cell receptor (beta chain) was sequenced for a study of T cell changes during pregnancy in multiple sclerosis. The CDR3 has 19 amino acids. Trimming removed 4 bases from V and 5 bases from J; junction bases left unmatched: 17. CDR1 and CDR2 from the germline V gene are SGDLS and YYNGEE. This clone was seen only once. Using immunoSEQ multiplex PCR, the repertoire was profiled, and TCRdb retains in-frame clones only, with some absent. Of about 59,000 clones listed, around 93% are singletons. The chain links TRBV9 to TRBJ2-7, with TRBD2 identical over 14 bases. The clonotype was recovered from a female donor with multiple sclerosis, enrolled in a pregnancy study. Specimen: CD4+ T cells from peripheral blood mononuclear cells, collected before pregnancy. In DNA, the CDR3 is TGTGCCAGCAGCCCCCGCTTAGTGACTAGCGGGAGGGCCCAGGACGAGCAGTACTTC. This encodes CASSPRLVTSGRAQDEQYF.